The subject of this entry is one TCR beta chain. TCRdb reprocessed the RT-PCR reads via MiXCR and lists one record per CDR3 protein. The sample consists of about 680,000 distinct CDR3 sequences, over 12% of them appearing once. This CDR3 comprises 15 residues. Germline CDR1 SGHRS, CDR2 YFSETQ. Trimming took 5 bases from V and 0 from J, leaving 12 bases between them. The source material was memory CD4+ T cells from blood. V is TRBV5-1 and J is TRBJ2-4; tentatively, D is TRBD1 (6 bases). The sequence was collected from a female donor in good health, serving as a healthy control. The CDR3 coding sequence is TGCGCCAGCAGTGCAGGGGACACAGCCAAAAACATTCAGTACTTC. It is translated as CASSAGDTAKNIQYF.